These 3 T cell receptor beta chains originate from one sample sequenced in a study of blood T cells in healthy people across ages. Combining a sample-barcoded 5' primer with a J-beta primer mix, a second PCR ran for about 7 to 12 cycles. A single record per CDR3 protein comes from TCRdb applying MiXCR to the 5' RACE reads. The sample lists about 800,000 distinct CDR3 sequences; 58% were seen once. Sequencing was performed on blood. Receptors originate from a man aged 25-45 years in good health.

This CDR3 reads CASSQGASGRGGQFF. As DNA, the CDR3 is TGCGCCAGCAGCCAAGGTGCTAGCGGGAGAGGGGGGCAGTTCTTC. V usage is TRBV4-3 and J usage is TRBJ2-1, with 10 bases that match TRBD2. The CDR3 spans 15 residues. J lost 12 bases, V lost 1 base, and 9 bases had no gene match. The germline V gene has CDR1 LGHNA and CDR2 YSLEER.

The chain carries TRBV4-1 and TRBJ2-1; D might be TRBD2 (6 bases). Germline lookup yields CDR1 MGHRA and CDR2 YSYEKL. The CDR3 has 16 amino acids. Trimming took 3 bases from V and 0 from J, leaving 12 bases between them. The CDR3, as DNA: TGCGCCAGCAGCCAGCTAGCGCCTAGCTCCTACAATGAGCAGTTCTTC. Protein product: CASSQLAPSSYNEQFF.

The rearrangement joins TRBV4-2 to TRBJ2-5; D possibly corresponds to TRBD2 (6 bases). Trimming took off 2 bases at V and 11 bases at J, with 12 bases between the two ends. The CDR3 is 12 amino acids. Per the germline V gene, CDR1 is LGHNA and CDR2 is YNFKEQ. CDR3 residues: CASSQLAAVQYF. The DNA for the CDR3 is TGTGCCAGCAGCCAATTAGCGGCAGTGCAGTACTTC.